One and the same sample provided the 11 T cell receptor beta chains below, sequenced in a study of response to subunit inactivated influenza vaccine. TCRdb reprocessed the RT-PCR reads via MiXCR and lists one record per CDR3 protein. Of a few hundred thousand distinct CDR3 sequences listed, around 11% are singletons. These data also featured in a second study, about T cells expressing NK-cell markers. In that study: The authors generated TCR beta cDNA through 5'RACE template switching with UMIs.

Sequenced here: PBMCs from blood, sampled on the day of vaccination. The receptor source for this set is a man in his fifties or sixties who received an inactivated influenza vaccine.

This clonotype has a handful of counts. J is TRBJ2-2 and V is TRBV20-1, with TRBD1 matching 8 bases. CDR1 and CDR2 (germline): DFQATT, SNEGSKA (reference sequence). V trimming: 3 bases; J trimming: 7 bases; junction bases outside the gene matches: 10. The length of the CDR3 is 15 residues. The CDR3 region has the DNA TGCAGTGCTAGTTCGAACAGGGGGATTGACGGGGAGCTGTTTTTT. Translating it yields CSASSNRGIDGELFF.

The chain combines TRBV4-1 with TRBJ1-6; D is perhaps TRBD1 (6 bases). V was cut by 3 bases and J by 7 bases, with 13 bases left in between. Germline V gene data show CDR1 as MGHRA and CDR2 as YSYEKL. The length of the CDR3 is 15 residues. The CDR3 DNA reads as TGCGCCAGCAGCCACCCAGGGGTCAAGAATTCACCCCTCCACTTT. Residues: CASSHPGVKNSPLHF.

The chain has TRBV12-3 or TRBV12-4 and TRBJ2-7; 7 bases line up with TRBD1. The CDR3 consists of 16 residues. V trimming: 4 bases; J trimming: 1 base; junction bases outside the gene matches: 10. CDR3 sequence reads: CASSSSLRDRSYEQYF. The CDR3 DNA sequence: TGTGCCAGCAGTTCCTCCCTCCGGGACAGATCCTACGAGCAGTACTTC.

This clonotype occurred many times. The chain has TRBV5-1 and TRBJ2-7; 8 bases map to TRBD2. The CDR3 is made up of 15 amino acids. The germline gives CDR1 SGHRS, CDR2 YFSETQ. The J segment lost 2 bases and the V segment lost 3 bases, leaving 7 bases of the junction unmatched. For the CDR3, the DNA is TGCGCCAGCAGCTCCGGGACTAGGAGACCCTACGAGCAGTACTTC. Amino acids: CASSSGTRRPYEQYF.

The rearrangement joins TRBV6-2 or TRBV6-3 to TRBJ2-3; 9 nucleotides match TRBD1. The CDR3 extends over 15 amino acids. The junction had 18 bases not matched to a gene; V was cut back by 6 bases and J by 14 bases. Germline CDR1 is MNHEY and CDR2 is SVGEGT. In nucleotides, the CDR3 is TGTGCCAGCAGACGGACAGGGGCCCTATCCATGGGGTCGTATTTT. Amino acid sequence: CASRRTGALSMGSYF.

The sample holds many counts of this clonotype. The V gene is TRBV7-9, the J gene TRBJ2-2; D might be TRBD2 (5 bases). Germline V gives CDR1 SEHNR, CDR2 FQNEAQ (reference sequence). V dropped 5 bases and J dropped 5 bases, with 9 bases sitting between them. The CDR3 extends over 13 amino acids. The CDR3 bases are TGTGCCAGCAGCCCGAGAGGGACCGGGGAGCTGTTTTTT. As protein: CASSPRGTGELFF.

This clonotype was seen more than once but under ten times. The chain uses TRBV12-3 or TRBV12-4 and TRBJ2-2; 7 bases fit TRBD1. J was trimmed by 5 bases and V by 6 bases; bases with no gene match: 6. The CDR3 runs to 14 residues. The CDR3 spells CASRELQGTGELFF. For the CDR3, the DNA is TGTGCCAGCAGAGAGTTACAGGGGACCGGGGAGCTGTTTTTT.

The chain is built from TRBV9 and TRBJ2-7, with D perhaps TRBD2 (6 bases). Trimming shortened V by 0 bases and J by 0 bases, and 10 bases separated the two germline ends. This CDR3 contains 15 residues. CDR1 and CDR2 from the germline V gene are SGDLS and YYNGEE. Here the CDR3 reads CASSVGGSGSYEQYF. The DNA for the CDR3 is TGTGCCAGCAGCGTAGGGGGTAGCGGCTCCTACGAGCAGTACTTC.

This clonotype was detected a few times. Here the CDR3 reads CASSAPGQGLNEQYF. The CDR3 DNA reads as TGTGCCAGTAGTGCCCCGGGACAGGGCTTAAACGAGCAGTACTTC. V and J are TRBV19 and TRBJ2-7; 9 bases align to TRBD1. Germline V lookup: CDR1 LNHDA, CDR2 SQIVND (reference sequence). The CDR3 consists of 15 residues. V lost 5 bases to trimming and J lost 5 bases; unmatched junction nucleotides: 10.

This clonotype was counted ten times or more. This chain connects TRBV18 to TRBJ1-1; 11 bases agree with TRBD1. This CDR3 region has 14 residues. After removal of 3 bases from V and 8 bases from J, the junction contained 5 bases not matched to a gene. CDR1 is KGHSH, CDR2 LQKENI, per germline. This CDR3 reads CASSPIGQGAEAFF. DNA of the CDR3: TGTGCCAGCTCACCGATAGGACAGGGGGCAGAAGCTTTCTTT.

V and J are TRBV20-1 and TRBJ1-1; D gene unclear. V was shortened by 0 bases and J by 4 bases, with 12 bases between the two germline ends. CDR1 and CDR2 from the germline V gene are DFQATT and SNEGSKA (reference sequence). CDR3 length: 14 residues. This chain's CDR3 is CSARDLDGSTEAFF. The CDR3 nucleotides read TGCAGTGCTAGAGATCTGGACGGCAGCACTGAAGCTTTCTTT.